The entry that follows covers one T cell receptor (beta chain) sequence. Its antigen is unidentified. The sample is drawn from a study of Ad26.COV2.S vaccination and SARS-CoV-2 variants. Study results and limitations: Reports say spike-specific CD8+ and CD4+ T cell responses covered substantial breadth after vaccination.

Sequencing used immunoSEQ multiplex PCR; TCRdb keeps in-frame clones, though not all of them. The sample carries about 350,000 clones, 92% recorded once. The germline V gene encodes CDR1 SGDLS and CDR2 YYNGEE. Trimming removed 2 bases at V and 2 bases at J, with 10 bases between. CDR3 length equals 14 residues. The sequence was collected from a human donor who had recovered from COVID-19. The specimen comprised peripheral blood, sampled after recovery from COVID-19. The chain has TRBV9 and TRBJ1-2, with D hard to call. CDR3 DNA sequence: TGTGCCAGCAGCGTTCAAGGCCAGAACTATGGCTACACCTTC. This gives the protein CASSVQGQNYGYTF. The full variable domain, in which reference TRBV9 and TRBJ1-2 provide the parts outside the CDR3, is DSGVTQTPKHLITATGQRVTLRCSPRSGDLSVYWYQQSLDQGLQFLIQYYNGEERAKGNILERFSAQQFPDLHSELNLSSLELGDSALYFCASSVQGQNYGYTFGSGTRLTVV.